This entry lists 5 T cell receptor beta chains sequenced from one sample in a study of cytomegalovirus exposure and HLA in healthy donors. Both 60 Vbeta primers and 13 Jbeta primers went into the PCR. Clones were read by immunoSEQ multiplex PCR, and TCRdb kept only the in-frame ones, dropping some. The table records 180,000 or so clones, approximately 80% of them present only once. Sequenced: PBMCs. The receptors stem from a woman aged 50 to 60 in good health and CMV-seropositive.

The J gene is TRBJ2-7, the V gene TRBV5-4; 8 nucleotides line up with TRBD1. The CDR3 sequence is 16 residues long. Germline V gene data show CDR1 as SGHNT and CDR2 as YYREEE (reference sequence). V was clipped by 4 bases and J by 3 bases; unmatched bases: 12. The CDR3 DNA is TGTGCCAGCAGCCTGGACAGGGCCAAAGGAAACTACGAGCAGTACTTC. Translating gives CASSLDRAKGNYEQYF.

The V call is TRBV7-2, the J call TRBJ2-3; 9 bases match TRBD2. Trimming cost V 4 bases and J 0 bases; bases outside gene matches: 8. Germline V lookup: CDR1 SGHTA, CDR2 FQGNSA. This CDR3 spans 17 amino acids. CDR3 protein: CASSSPRLAESTDTQYF. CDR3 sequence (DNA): TGTGCCAGCAGCTCACCCCGACTAGCGGAAAGCACAGATACGCAGTATTTT.

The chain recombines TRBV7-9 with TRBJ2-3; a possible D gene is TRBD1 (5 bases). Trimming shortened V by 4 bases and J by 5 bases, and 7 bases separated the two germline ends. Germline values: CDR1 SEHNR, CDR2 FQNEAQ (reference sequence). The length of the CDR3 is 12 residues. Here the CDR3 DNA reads TGTGCCAGCAGCTGGCAGGGAGATACGCAGTATTTT. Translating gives CASSWQGDTQYF.

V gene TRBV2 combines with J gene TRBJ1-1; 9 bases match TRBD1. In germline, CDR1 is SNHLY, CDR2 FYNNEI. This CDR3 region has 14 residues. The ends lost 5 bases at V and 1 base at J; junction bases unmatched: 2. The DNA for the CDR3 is TGTGCCAGCAGTCGACAGGGGGGGAACACTGAAGCTTTCTTT. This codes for CASSRQGGNTEAFF.

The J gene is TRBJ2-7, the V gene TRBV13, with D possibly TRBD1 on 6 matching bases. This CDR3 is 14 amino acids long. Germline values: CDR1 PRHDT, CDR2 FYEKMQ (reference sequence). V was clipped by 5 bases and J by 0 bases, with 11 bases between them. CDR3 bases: TGTGCCAGCAGCATGGACAGCTCCTCCTACGAGCAGTACTTC. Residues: CASSMDSSSYEQYF.